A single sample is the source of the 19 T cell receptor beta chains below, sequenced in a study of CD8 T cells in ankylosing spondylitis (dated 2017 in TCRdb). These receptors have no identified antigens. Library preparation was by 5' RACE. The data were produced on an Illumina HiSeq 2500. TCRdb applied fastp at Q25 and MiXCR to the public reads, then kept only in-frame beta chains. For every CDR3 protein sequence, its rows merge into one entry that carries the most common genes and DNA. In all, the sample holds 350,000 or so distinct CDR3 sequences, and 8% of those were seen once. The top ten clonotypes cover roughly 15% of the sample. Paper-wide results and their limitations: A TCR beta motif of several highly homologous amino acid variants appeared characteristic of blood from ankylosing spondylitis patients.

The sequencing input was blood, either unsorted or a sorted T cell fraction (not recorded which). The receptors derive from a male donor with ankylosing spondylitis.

The CDR3 is CASSEPTGGTDTQYF. The CDR3, as DNA: TGTGCCAGCAGCGAGCCGACAGGGGGCACAGATACGCAGTATTTT. The J gene is TRBJ2-3, the V gene TRBV5-6; TRBD1 agrees at 8 bases. V lost 4 bases, J lost 1 base, and 5 bases stayed unmatched. CDR1 is SGHDT and CDR2 is YYEEEE in the germline V gene. This CDR3 comprises 15 residues.

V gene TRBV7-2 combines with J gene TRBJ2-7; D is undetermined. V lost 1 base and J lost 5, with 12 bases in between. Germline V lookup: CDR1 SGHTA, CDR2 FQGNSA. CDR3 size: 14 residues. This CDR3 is CASSLGPGNHEQYF. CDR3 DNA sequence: TGTGCCAGCAGCTTAGGGCCGGGTAACCACGAGCAGTACTTC.

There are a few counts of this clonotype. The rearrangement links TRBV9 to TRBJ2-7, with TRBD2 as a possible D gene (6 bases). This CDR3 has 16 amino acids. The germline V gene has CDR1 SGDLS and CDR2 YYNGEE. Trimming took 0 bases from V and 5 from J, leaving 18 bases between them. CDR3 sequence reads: CASSVAEAGIMNEQYF. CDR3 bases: TGTGCCAGCAGCGTAGCTGAGGCGGGGATCATGAACGAGCAGTACTTC.

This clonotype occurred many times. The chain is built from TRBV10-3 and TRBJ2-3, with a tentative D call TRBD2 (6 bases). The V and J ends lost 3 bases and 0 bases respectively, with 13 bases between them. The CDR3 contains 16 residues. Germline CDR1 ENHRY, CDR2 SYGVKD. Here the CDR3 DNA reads TGTGCCATCAGTGATTTGGGGGGACGGAGCACAGATACGCAGTATTTT. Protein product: CAISDLGGRSTDTQYF.

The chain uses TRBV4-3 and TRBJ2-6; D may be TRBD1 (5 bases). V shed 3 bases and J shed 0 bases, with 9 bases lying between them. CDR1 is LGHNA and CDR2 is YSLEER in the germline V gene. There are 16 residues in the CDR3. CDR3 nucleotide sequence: TGCGCCAGCAGCCAGCAGGGTGTCTCTGGGGCCAACGTCCTGACTTTC. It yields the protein CASSQQGVSGANVLTF.

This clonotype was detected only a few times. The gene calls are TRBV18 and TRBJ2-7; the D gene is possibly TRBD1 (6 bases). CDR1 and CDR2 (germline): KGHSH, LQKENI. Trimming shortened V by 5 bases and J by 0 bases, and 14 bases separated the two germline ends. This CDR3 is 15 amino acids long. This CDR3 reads CASSSQGTGSYEQYF. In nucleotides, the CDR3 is TGTGCCAGCTCATCACAGGGCACCGGCTCCTACGAGCAGTACTTC.

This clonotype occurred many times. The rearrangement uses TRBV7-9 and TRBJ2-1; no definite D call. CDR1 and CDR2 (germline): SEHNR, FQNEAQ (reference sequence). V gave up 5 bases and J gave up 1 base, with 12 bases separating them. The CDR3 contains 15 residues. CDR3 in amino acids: CASSARGPSYNEQFF. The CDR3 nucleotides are TGTGCCAGCAGCGCAAGAGGACCTTCCTACAATGAGCAGTTCTTC.

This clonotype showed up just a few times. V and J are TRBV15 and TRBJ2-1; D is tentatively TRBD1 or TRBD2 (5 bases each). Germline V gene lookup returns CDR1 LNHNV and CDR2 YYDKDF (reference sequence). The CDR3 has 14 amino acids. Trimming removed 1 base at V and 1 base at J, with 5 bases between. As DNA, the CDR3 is TGTGCCACCAGCAGAGGGGGGTCCTACAATGAGCAGTTCTTC. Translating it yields CATSRGGSYNEQFF. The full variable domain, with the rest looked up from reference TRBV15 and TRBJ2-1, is DAMVIQNPRYQVTQFGKPVTLSCSQTLNHNVMYWYQQKSSQAPKLLFHYYDKDFNNEADTPDNFQSRRPNTSFCFLDIRSPGLGDTAMYLCATSRGGSYNEQFFGPGTRLTVL.

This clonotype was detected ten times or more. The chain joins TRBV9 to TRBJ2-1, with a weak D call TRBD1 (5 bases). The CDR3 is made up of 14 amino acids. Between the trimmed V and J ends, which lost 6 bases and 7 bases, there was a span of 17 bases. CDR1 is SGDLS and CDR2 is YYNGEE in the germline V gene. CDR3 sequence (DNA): TGTGCCAGCAACCCCGGGCAGGGCGTAAATGAGCAGTTCTTC. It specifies CASNPGQGVNEQFF.

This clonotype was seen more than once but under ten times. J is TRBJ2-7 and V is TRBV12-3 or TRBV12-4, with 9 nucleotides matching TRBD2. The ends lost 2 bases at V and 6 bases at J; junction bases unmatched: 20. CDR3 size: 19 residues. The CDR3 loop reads CASSLFSLLGREGHREQYF. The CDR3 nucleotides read TGTGCCAGCAGTTTATTCTCGCTTCTAGGGCGGGAGGGCCATCGCGAGCAGTACTTC.

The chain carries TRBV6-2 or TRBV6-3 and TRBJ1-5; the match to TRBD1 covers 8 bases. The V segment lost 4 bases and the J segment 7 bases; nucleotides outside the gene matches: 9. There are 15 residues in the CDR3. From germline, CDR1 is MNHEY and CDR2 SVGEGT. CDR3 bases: TGTGCCAGCAGTTTCTCCGGACAGGGAGAACAGCCCCAGCATTTT. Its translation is CASSFSGQGEQPQHF.

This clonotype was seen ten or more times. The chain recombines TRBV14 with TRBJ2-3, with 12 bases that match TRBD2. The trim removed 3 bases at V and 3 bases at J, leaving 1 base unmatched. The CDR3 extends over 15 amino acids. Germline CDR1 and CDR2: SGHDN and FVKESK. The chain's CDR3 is CASSHTSGRTDTQYF. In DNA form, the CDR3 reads TGTGCCAGCAGCCATACTAGCGGGAGGACAGATACGCAGTATTTT.

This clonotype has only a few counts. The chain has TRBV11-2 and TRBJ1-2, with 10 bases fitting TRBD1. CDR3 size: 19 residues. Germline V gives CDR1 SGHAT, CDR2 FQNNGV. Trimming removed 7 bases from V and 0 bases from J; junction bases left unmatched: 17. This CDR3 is CASTLSLVGQGGSNYGYTF. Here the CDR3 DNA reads TGTGCCAGCACCCTAAGCTTAGTCGGACAGGGGGGATCTAACTATGGCTACACCTTC.

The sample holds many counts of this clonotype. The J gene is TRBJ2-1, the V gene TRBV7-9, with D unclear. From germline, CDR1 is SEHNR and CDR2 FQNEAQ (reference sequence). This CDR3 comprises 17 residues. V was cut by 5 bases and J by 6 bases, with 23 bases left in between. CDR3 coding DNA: TGTGCCAGCAGCCGCCCCAAGATCGGAGTAGGTCTCAATGAGCAGTTCTTC. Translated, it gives CASSRPKIGVGLNEQFF.

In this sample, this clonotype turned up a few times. CDR3 DNA sequence: TGTGCCAGCAGCGGGGTGGGCCCCCACTATGGCTACACCTTC. It is translated as CASSGVGPHYGYTF. The V call is TRBV2, the J call TRBJ1-2; D gene unclear. Trimming took off 6 bases at V and 3 bases at J, with 14 bases between the two ends. The CDR3 sequence is 14 residues long. Germline V gives CDR1 SNHLY, CDR2 FYNNEI.

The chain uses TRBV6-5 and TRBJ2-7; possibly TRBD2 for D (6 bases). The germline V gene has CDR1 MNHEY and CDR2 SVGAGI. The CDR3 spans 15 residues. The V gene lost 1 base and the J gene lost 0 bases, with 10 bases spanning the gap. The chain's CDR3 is CASSYYTAGSYEQYF. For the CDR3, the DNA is TGTGCCAGCAGTTACTACACAGCGGGCTCCTACGAGCAGTACTTC.

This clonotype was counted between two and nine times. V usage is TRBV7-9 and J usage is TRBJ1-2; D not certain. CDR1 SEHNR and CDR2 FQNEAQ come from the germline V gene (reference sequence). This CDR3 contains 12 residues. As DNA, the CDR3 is TGTGGCTCCTCGGAGACAAACTATGGCTACACCTTC. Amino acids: CGSSETNYGYTF.

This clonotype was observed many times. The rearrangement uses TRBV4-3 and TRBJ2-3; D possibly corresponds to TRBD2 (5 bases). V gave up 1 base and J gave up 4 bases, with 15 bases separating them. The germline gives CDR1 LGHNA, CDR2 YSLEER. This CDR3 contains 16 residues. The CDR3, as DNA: TGCGCCAGCAGCCAAGGGGTATATCTAGCCGCAGATACGCAGTATTTT. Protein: CASSQGVYLAADTQYF.

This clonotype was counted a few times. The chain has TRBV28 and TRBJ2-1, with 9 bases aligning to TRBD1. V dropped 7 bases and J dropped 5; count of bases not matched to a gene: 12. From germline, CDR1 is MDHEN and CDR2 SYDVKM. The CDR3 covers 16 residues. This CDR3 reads CASILFGDRGNNEQFF. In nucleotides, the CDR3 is TGTGCCAGCATCCTCTTCGGCGACAGGGGGAACAATGAGCAGTTCTTC.